This T cell receptor beta chain was profiled in a study of blood T cell repertoires in COVID-19 (dated by TCRdb to the early 2020s). Turning to the overall study: Samples from collaborators originated in the United States, Italy and Spain and spanned both the acute and convalescent phases of COVID-19. The material from the prospective study consisted of cDNA or gDNA derived from T cells, B-cell-depleted T cells, or PBMCs. Deeply sampled blood TCRbeta repertoires from subjects exposed to, actively infected with, or recovered from COVID-19 were included in the dataset. The repertoires were released in a freely available public database meant as a resource for research on the immune response to SARS-CoV-2. Samples came from the ongoing ImmuneRACE study (first 160 participants) plus 1,254 subjects from 6 global collaborators. A de-identified subject ID, COVID-19 status, age in years and sex were almost always included in the sample metadata. Where available, HLA class I and class II types were taken from metadata supplied by the sample provider and were not determined by assay-based typing. The study at large found these results: Clinical and demographic metadata were provided uncurated, with the amount varying by source and participant.

V and J are trimmed by 4 bases and 4 bases, and the gene matches miss 2 bases of the junction. Inclusive of the bounding cysteine and phenylalanine, the CDR3 is 14 residues long. Solely the CDR3 DNA is kept, with 42 bases framed from the first base. The CDR1 and CDR2 encoded by the germline V gene (reference sequence) are SEHNR and FQNEAQ. Notes on this clone: The antigen it recognizes is unknown. No quality values exist for individual bases; no much larger clone is one base distant.

Each collaborating institution followed its own protocols to collect whole blood in K2EDTA tubes. For TCRbeta analysis, collaborators shipped samples as frozen whole blood, isolated PBMCs, or DNA extracted from either of those sample types. TCRbeta CDR3 regions were amplified from genomic DNA by means of the immunoSEQ Assay, a bias-controlled multiplex PCR. In the original analysis: Nucleated cell counts per sample were estimated from amplification of reference gene primers within the assay. To quantify the absolute abundance of each unique TCRbeta CDR3 rearrangement, sequence reads were collapsed and filtered. For each sample, productive Simpson clonality was calculated as the square root of Simpson's diversity index across productive rearrangements. TCRdb's version of the immuneACCESS table is confined to in-frame rearrangements and falls short of the full clone set. An unresolved V gene accounts for under half of the shortfall where checked; the remainder is of unknown origin. V and J calls and clone size are as listed in that table; D and trimming were resolved from the DNA. The sample contains 270,000 or so clones, just over 85% of them found a single time. The ten largest clonotypes hold less than 3% of the sample.

Sample: peripheral blood. The rearranged segments are TRBV7-9 and TRBJ1-1, with 11 bases aligning to TRBD1. This TCR was sampled from a woman between 25 and 40 years old with active or convalescent COVID-19. At the DNA level, the sequence is TGTGCCAGCAGCTCGGGGACAGGGGGCACTGAAGCTTTCTTT. This is translated as CASSSGTGGTEAFF. The full variable domain, completed from the reference TRBV7-9 and TRBJ1-1 proteins outside the CDR3, reads DTGVSQNPRHKITKRGQNVTFRCDPISEHNRLYWYRQTLGQGPEFLTYFQNEAQLEKSRLLSDRFSAERPKGSFSTLEIQRTEQGDSAMYLCASSSGTGGTEAFFGQGTRLTVV.